This T cell receptor beta chain was sequenced during a study of blood T cell repertoires in COVID-19. Clones were sequenced by immunoSEQ multiplex PCR, and TCRdb holds only the in-frame ones, with some missing. Here the sample spans about 170,000 clones, around 93% being singletons. This CDR3 comprises 16 residues. The V and J ends lost 2 bases and 0 bases respectively, with 11 bases between them. The V gene's germline CDR1 is LNHDA and CDR2 SQIVND (reference sequence). The receptor comes from a young man with COVID-19, enrolled during active disease. Sequenced input: peripheral blood. The chain joins TRBV19 to TRBJ1-5; D unresolved. The DNA for the CDR3 is TGTGCCAGTAGTATATTGTCGGGGTATAGCAATCAGCCCCAGCATTTT. Its protein product is CASSILSGYSNQPQHF.